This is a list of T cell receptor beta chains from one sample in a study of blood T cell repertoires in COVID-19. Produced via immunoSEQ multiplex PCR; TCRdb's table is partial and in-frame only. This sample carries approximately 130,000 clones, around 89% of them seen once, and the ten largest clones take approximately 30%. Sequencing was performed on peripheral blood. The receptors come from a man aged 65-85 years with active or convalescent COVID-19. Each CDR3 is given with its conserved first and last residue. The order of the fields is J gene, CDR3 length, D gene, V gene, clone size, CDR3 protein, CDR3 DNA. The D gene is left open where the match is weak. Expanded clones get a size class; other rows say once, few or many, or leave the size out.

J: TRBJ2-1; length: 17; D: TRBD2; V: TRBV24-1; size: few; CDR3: CATSDPPASGRLHEQFF; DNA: TGTGCCACCAGTGACCCTCCTGCTAGCGGGAGACTACATGAGCAGTTCTTC
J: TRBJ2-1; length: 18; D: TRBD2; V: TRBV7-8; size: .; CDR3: CASSLVVGSLAGYNEQFF; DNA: TGTGCCAGCAGCTTAGTTGTCGGGTCCCTAGCGGGATATAATGAGCAGTTCTTC
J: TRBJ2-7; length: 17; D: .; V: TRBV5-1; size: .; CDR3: CASSLEGRGLSSYEQYF; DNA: TGCGCCAGCAGCTTGGAGGGCAGGGGCTTAAGCTCCTACGAGCAGTACTTC
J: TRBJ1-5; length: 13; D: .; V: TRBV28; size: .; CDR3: CASSSGTKEPQHF; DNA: TGTGCCAGCAGTTCCGGGACAAAAGAGCCCCAGCATTTT
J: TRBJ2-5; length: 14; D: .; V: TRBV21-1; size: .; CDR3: CASRNRDSEETQYF; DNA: TGTGCCAGCAGAAACCGGGACAGTGAAGAGACCCAGTACTTC
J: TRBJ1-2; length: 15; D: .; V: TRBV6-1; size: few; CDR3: CASSEPGHGSYGYTF; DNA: TGTGCCAGCAGTGAACCGGGACACGGATCCTATGGCTACACCTTC
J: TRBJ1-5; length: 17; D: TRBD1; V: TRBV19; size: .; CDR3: CASSIGAGGYSNQPQHF; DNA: TGTGCCAGTAGTATTGGGGCAGGGGGTTATAGCAATCAGCCCCAGCATTTT
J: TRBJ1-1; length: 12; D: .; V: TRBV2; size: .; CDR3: CASRTGNPEAFF; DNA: TGTGCCAGCAGAACAGGTAATCCTGAAGCTTTCTTT
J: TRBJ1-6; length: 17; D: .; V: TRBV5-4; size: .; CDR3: CASSPTGRDASSSPLHF; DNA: TGTGCCAGCAGTCCGACAGGCAGGGACGCAAGTAGTTCACCCCTCCACTTT
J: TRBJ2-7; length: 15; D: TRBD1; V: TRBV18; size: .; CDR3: CASSQSPGGPYEQYF; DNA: TGTGCCAGCTCACAGTCTCCAGGGGGACCCTACGAGCAGTACTTC
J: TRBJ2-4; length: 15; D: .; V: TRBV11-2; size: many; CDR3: CASSLNRLAKNIQYF; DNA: TGTGCCAGCAGCTTGAACAGGCTAGCCAAAAACATTCAGTACTTC
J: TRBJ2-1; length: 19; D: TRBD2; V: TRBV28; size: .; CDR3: CASSLISGSQRSSYNEQFF; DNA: TGTGCCAGCAGCTTAATTAGCGGGAGCCAGAGGAGCTCCTACAATGAGCAGTTCTTC
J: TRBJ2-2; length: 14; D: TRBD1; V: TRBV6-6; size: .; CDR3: CASRGTVNTGELFF; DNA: TGTGCCAGCAGAGGGACAGTGAACACCGGGGAGCTGTTTTTT
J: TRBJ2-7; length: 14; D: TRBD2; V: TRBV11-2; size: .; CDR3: CASSVPGTIYEQYF; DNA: TGTGCCAGCAGCGTACCCGGGACTATCTACGAGCAGTACTTC
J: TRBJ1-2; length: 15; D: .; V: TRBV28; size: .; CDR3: CASSSTDTPGSGYTF; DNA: TGTGCCAGCAGTTCCACCGACACGCCGGGAAGTGGCTACACCTTC
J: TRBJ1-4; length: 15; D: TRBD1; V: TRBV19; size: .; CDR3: CASNLPGQGGEKLFF; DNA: TGTGCCAGTAATCTACCGGGACAGGGTGGAGAAAAACTGTTTTTT
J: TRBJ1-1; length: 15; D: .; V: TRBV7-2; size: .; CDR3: CASSLFAGANTEAFF; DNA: TGTGCCAGCAGCTTGTTTGCTGGGGCGAACACTGAAGCTTTCTTT
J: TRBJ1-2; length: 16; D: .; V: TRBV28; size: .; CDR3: CASSPSRVNTHYGYTF; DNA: TGTGCCAGCAGTCCCTCCAGGGTAAATACCCACTATGGCTACACCTTC
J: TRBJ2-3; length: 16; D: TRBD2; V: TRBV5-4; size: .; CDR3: CASSGKAGGGTDTQYF; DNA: TGTGCCAGCAGCGGCAAAGCGGGAGGGGGCACAGATACGCAGTATTTT
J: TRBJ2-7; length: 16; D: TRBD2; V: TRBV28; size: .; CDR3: CASSPPGTSGTYEQYF; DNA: TGTGCCAGCAGCCCACCCGGGACTAGCGGAACCTACGAGCAGTACTTC
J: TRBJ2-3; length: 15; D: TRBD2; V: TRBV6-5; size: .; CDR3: CASSLAGAGTDTQYF; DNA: TGTGCCAGCAGTCTAGCGGGAGCCGGGACAGATACGCAGTATTTT
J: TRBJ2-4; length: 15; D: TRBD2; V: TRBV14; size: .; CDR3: CASSLASGSGGIQYF; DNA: TGTGCCAGCAGCCTGGCTAGCGGGAGTGGCGGCATTCAGTACTTC
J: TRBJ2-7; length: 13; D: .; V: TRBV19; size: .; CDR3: CASRGTTFTEQYF; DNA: TGTGCCAGTAGGGGGACAACTTTTACCGAGCAGTACTTC
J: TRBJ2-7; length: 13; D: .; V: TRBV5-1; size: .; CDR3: CASRPPNSYEQYF; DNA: TGCGCCAGCAGACCTCCTAACTCCTACGAGCAGTACTTC
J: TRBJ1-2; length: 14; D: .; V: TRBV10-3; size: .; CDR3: CAISESTAGVGYTF; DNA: TGTGCCATCAGTGAGTCGACGGCAGGGGTGGGCTACACCTTC
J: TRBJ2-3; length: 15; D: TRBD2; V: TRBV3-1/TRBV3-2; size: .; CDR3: CATRLAGGGTDTQYF; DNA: TGTGCCACCAGGCTAGCGGGAGGGGGCACAGATACGCAGTATTTT
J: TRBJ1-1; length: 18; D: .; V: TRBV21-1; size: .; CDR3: CASSEDLWDSLMNTEAFF; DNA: TGTGCCAGCAGCGAAGATCTCTGGGACAGCCTAATGAACACTGAAGCTTTCTTT
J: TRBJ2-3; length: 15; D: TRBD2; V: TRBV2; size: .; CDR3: CASIPGLAGSDTQYF; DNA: TGTGCCAGCATTCCGGGACTAGCGGGATCAGATACGCAGTATTTT
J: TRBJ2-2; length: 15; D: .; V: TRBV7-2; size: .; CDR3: CASSLGGSITGELFF; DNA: TGTGCCAGCAGCTTAGGAGGGAGTATCACCGGGGAGCTGTTTTTT
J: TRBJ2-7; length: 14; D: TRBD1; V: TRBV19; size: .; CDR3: CASSIPGGAYEQYF; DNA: TGTGCCAGTAGTATCCCAGGGGGCGCGTACGAGCAGTACTTC
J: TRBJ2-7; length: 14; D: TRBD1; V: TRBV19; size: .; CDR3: CASRETGGIFGQYF; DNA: TGTGCCAGCCGAGAGACAGGGGGAATATTCGGGCAGTACTTC
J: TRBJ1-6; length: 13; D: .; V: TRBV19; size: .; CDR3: CASSEGENSPLHF; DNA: TGTGCCAGTAGCGAAGGGGAAAATTCACCCCTCCACTTT
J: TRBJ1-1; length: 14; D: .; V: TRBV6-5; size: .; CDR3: CASSSLSVNTEAFF; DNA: TGTGCCAGCAGTTCCCTGTCAGTGAACACTGAAGCTTTCTTT
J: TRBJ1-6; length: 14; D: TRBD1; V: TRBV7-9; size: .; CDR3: CASSLGQGGSPLHF; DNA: TGTGCCAGCAGCTTAGGTCAGGGGGGTTCACCCCTCCACTTT
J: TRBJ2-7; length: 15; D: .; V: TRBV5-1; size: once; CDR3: CASSLAQGAFGEQYF; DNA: TGCGCCAGCAGCTTGGCGCAGGGTGCGTTCGGCGAGCAGTACTTC
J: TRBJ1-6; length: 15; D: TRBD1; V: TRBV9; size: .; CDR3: CASSVGTGGDSPLHF; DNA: TGTGCCAGCAGCGTAGGGACAGGGGGAGATTCACCCCTCCACTTT
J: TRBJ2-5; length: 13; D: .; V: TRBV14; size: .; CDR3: CASSQDRIGTQYF; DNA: TGTGCCAGCAGCCAAGACAGGATAGGGACCCAGTACTTC
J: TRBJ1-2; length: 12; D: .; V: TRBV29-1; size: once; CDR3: CSGRSQGYGYTF; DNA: TGCAGCGGGAGGTCACAGGGCTATGGCTACACCTTC
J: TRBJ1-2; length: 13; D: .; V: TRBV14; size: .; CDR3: CASSQDRVGGYTF; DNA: TGTGCCAGCAGCCAAGACAGGGTCGGCGGCTACACCTTC
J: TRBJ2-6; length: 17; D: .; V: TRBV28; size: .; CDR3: CASAAGGRASGANVLTF; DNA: TGTGCCAGCGCCGCAGGTGGTCGTGCCTCTGGGGCCAACGTCCTGACTTTC